These T cell receptor beta chains were read from a single sample in a study of shared clonotypes between healthy human individuals. The repertoire was sequenced with immunoSEQ multiplex PCR; TCRdb's copy has only in-frame clones and lacks some. The sample holds 1.5 million to 2.5 million clones, about 94% seen once. The sample taken for sequencing was naive CD8+ T cells sorted from blood. Every receptor here comes from a man between 18 and 35 years old in good health. Both conserved end residues are part of each CDR3. The D gene is left open where the match is weak. The listing skips clone size in some rows; elsewhere it reads once, few, many or a size class.

V	size	J	D	CDR3	DNA
TRBV29-1	.	TRBJ2-1	TRBD2	CSVEEGSGISYNEQFF	TGCAGCGTTGAGGAGGGGAGCGGGATCTCCTACAATGAGCAGTTCTTC
TRBV6-5	.	TRBJ2-1	.	CASSYVQQRGNEQFF	TGTGCCAGCAGTTACGTCCAACAGAGAGGCAATGAGCAGTTCTTC
TRBV6-5	once	TRBJ2-5	.	CATQSISLRETQYF	TGTGCCACCCAGTCGATAAGTTTACGTGAGACCCAGTACTTC
TRBV19	.	TRBJ2-7	.	CASSGTGYEQYF	TGTGCCAGCTCCGGGACGGGATACGAGCAGTACTTC
TRBV4-1	.	TRBJ2-7	.	CASSLSGTYEQYF	TGCGCCAGCAGCCTAAGCGGAACCTACGAGCAGTACTTC
TRBV27	once	TRBJ2-1	.	CASSLRSVSYNEQFF	TGTGCCAGCAGTTTAAGGTCTGTTTCTTACAATGAGCAGTTCTTC
TRBV27	.	TRBJ1-2	.	CASSPLGGNNYGYTF	TGTGCCAGCAGTCCCCTCGGCGGGAATAACTATGGCTACACCTTC
TRBV9	once	TRBJ1-2	TRBD1	CASSGKTGEGGYTF	TGTGCCAGCAGCGGAAAAACAGGGGAAGGTGGCTACACCTTC
TRBV28	few	TRBJ1-6	.	CASSLTGIWDSPLHF	TGTGCCAGCAGTTTGACAGGAATTTGGGATTCACCCCTCCACTTT
TRBV9	.	TRBJ2-3	.	CASSSSGLSTDTQYF	TGTGCCAGCAGCTCCTCGGGGTTAAGCACAGATACGCAGTATTTT
TRBV6-1	.	TRBJ2-4	.	CASSERGVGNIQYF	TGTGCCAGCAGTGAACGAGGGGTGGGGAACATTCAGTACTTC
TRBV13	.	TRBJ1-1	.	CASSLGVENTEAFF	TGTGCCAGCAGCTTAGGTGTGGAGAACACTGAAGCTTTCTTT
TRBV5-4	.	TRBJ1-1	.	CASSLASGSMNTEAFF	TGTGCCAGCAGCTTGGCCTCGGGGTCCATGAACACTGAAGCTTTCTTT
TRBV12-5	.	TRBJ2-3	.	CASGLVGLGADTQYF	TGTGCTAGTGGTTTGGTAGGCCTAGGAGCAGATACGCAGTATTTT
TRBV4-3	once	TRBJ2-7	.	CASSQDTAPFGSSYEQYF	TGCGCCAGCAGCCAAGATACCGCCCCCTTCGGTAGCTCCTACGAGCAGTACTTC
TRBV28	.	TRBJ2-5	.	CASSPLGGTQYF	TGTGCCAGCAGCCCTCTAGGAGGGACCCAGTACTTC
TRBV2	once	TRBJ2-7	.	CASSEEWADLPYEQYF	TGTGCCAGCAGTGAAGAATGGGCCGATTTACCCTACGAGCAGTACTTC